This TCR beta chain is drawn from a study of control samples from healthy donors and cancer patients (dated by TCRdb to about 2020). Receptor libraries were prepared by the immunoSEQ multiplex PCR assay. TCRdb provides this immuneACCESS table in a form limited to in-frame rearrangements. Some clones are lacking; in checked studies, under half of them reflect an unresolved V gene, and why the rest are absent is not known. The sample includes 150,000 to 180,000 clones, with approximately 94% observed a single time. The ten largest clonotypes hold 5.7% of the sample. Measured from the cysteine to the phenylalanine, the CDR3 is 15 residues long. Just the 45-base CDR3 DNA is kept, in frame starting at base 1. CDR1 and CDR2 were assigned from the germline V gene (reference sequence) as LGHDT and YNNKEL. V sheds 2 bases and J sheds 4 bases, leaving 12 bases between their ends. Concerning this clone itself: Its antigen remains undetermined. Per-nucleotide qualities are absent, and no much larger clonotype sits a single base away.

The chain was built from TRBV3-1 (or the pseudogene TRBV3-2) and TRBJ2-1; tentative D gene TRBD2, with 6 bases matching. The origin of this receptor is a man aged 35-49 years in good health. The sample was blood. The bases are TGTGCCAGCAGCCAACCGGGACGGGGGTACAATGAGCAGTTCTTC. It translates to CASSQPGRGYNEQFF.